Below, 19 T cell receptor beta chains from the same sample are listed, as sequenced in a study of human T cells and chemical hapten exposure. TCRdb redid the calling of the RACE reads with MiXCR, one entry per CDR3 protein. The table lists fewer than 300,000 distinct CDR3 sequences, 7.5% to 9% of them singletons. The time point was: pre-sensitization, week 0. Specified treatment: therapeutic diphenylcyclopropenone sensitization with weekly scalp DPC. Sequenced here: whole blood, sampled in connection with sensitization to the hapten diphenylcyclopropenone (DPC). The receptor source for this set is a woman aged 35 to 49 with alopecia areata. Some clones in this sample may be carry-over from other donors' samples.

The chain carries TRBV28 and TRBJ1-4; D ambiguous. Trimming cost V 10 bases and J 0 bases, with 9 bases left between them. This CDR3 is 13 amino acids long. Germline values: CDR1 MDHEN, CDR2 SYDVKM. CDR3: CAISAATNEKLFF. In DNA, the CDR3 is TGTGCCATTTCAGCTGCAACTAATGAAAAACTGTTTTTT.

This clonotype occurred a few times. This CDR3 is CASTDYYQETQYF. CDR3 in DNA: TGTGCCAGCACGGACTATTACCAAGAGACCCAGTACTTC. V usage is TRBV6-2 or TRBV6-3 and J usage is TRBJ2-5; maybe TRBD2 (6 bases). Trimming pared 7 bases from V and 0 bases from J, leaving 9 bases between. Germline CDR1 and CDR2: MNHEY and SVGEGT. This CDR3 contains 13 residues.

This clonotype was counted at least ten times. This chain uses TRBV9 with TRBJ2-3; TRBD1 agrees at 9 bases. The CDR3 runs 16 residues. Germline V gene data show CDR1 as SGDLS and CDR2 as YYNGEE. J was trimmed by 5 bases and V by 4 bases; bases with no gene match: 11. CDR3 sequence: CASSSSRDRAEDTQYF. The CDR3 region has the DNA TGTGCCAGCAGCTCGAGCCGGGACAGGGCGGAAGATACGCAGTATTTT. Variable domain in full (rest from reference TRBV9 and TRBJ2-3): DSGVTQTPKHLITATGQRVTLRCSPRSGDLSVYWYQQSLDQGLQFLIQYYNGEERAKGNILERFSAQQFPDLHSELNLSSLELGDSALYFCASSSSRDRAEDTQYFGPGTRLTVL.

V gene TRBV28 combines with J gene TRBJ1-6; 8 bases are a match to TRBD1. The germline V gene has CDR1 MDHEN and CDR2 SYDVKM. Trimming took 2 bases from V and 6 from J; bases not matched to a gene: 9. The CDR3 contains 17 residues. CDR3 sequence: CASSLTRITGGNSPLHF. Here the CDR3 DNA reads TGTGCCAGCAGTTTAACAAGGATAACAGGGGGTAATTCACCCCTCCACTTT.

The chain uses TRBV20-1 and TRBJ1-1; tentatively, D is TRBD1 (6 bases). Per germline, CDR1 DFQATT and CDR2 SNEGSKA (reference sequence). V dropped 1 base and J dropped 1 base, with 16 bases sitting between them. CDR3 length: 16 amino acids. CDR3 coding DNA: TGCAGTGCTAGAGCATACAGGGAGGAAAGGAACACTGAAGCTTTCTTT. Translating gives CSARAYREERNTEAFF.

This chain uses TRBV28 with TRBJ2-7; 7 bases agree with TRBD1. V trimming: 4 bases; J trimming: 0 bases; junction bases outside the gene matches: 6. Germline V gene sequence: CDR1 MDHEN, CDR2 SYDVKM. The CDR3 length is 15 residues. This chain's CDR3 is CASSSRDSFSYEQYF. The CDR3, as DNA: TGTGCCAGCAGTTCTCGGGACAGCTTCTCCTACGAGCAGTACTTC.

The rearrangement links TRBV6-2 or TRBV6-3 to TRBJ2-1; TRBD2 matches at 10 bases. The germline V gene encodes CDR1 MNHEY and CDR2 SVGEGT. The CDR3 sequence is 15 residues long. With V trimmed by 7 bases and J by 3 bases, 6 bases remained unmatched. CDR3 DNA sequence: TGTGCCAGCATCTCCGGGACTAGCGTCTACAATGAGCAGTTCTTC. This translates into CASISGTSVYNEQFF.

This clonotype was detected only a few times. V gene TRBV7-2 combines with J gene TRBJ2-7; 7 positions agree with TRBD1. The ends lost 5 bases at V and 1 base at J; junction bases unmatched: 5. Germline-derived CDR1 and CDR2 are SGHTA and FQGNSA. This CDR3 is 14 amino acids long. The CDR3 nucleotides are TGTGCCAGCAGCCACGGGACAGTTTCCTACGAGCAGTACTTC. It codes for CASSHGTVSYEQYF. Based on the CDR3 plus reference TRBV7-2 and TRBJ2-7, the full variable domain is GAGVSQSPSNKVTEKGKDVELRCDPISGHTALYWYRQSLGQGLEFLIYFQGNSAPDKSGLPSDRFSAERTGGSVSTLTIQRTQQEDSAVYLCASSHGTVSYEQYFGPGTRLTVT.

This clonotype was detected a few times. This chain joins TRBV12-3 or TRBV12-4 and TRBJ2-7; 7 bases fit TRBD1. V dropped 5 bases and J dropped 13; count of bases not matched to a gene: 11. The CDR3 contains 12 residues. CDR3 DNA: TGTGCCAGCAGTCCACAGGGGACCCAGAGATACTTC. Translation: CASSPQGTQRYF.

The chain joins TRBV29-1 to TRBJ1-1, with D possibly TRBD1 on 5 matching bases. V gave up 4 bases and J gave up 0 bases, with 15 bases separating them. Per the germline V gene, CDR1 is SQVTM and CDR2 is ANQGSEA. CDR3 length: 15 residues. DNA for the CDR3: TGCAGCGTTGTTCCCCGGGGACGAATGAACACTGAAGCTTTCTTT. Residues: CSVVPRGRMNTEAFF.

V and J are TRBV30 and TRBJ2-2; possibly TRBD1 for D (6 bases). The germline gives CDR1 GTSNPN, CDR2 SVGIG (reference sequence). V lost 3 bases, J lost 3 bases, and 14 bases lay in between. This CDR3 region has 15 residues. CDR3 amino acids: CAWRTPGTYTGELFF. In DNA form, the CDR3 reads TGTGCCTGGAGAACCCCCGGGACATACACCGGGGAGCTGTTTTTT.

The chain combines TRBV7-9 with TRBJ2-3; D gene ambiguous. CDR1 and CDR2 (germline): SEHNR, FQNEAQ (reference sequence). The CDR3 contains 18 residues. Trimming removed 1 base at V and 2 bases at J, with 19 bases between. The CDR3 loop is CASSLGGNRGPHTDTQYF. In DNA form, the CDR3 reads TGTGCCAGCAGCTTAGGAGGAAACCGCGGCCCCCACACAGATACGCAGTATTTT.

This rearrangement joins TRBV5-1 to TRBJ2-5; D gene uncertain. Trimming took 1 base from V and 0 from J, leaving 10 bases between them. CDR1 and CDR2 (germline): SGHRS, YFSETQ. This CDR3 has 15 amino acids. The CDR3 nucleotides read TGCGCCAGCAGCTTGTCTGGGAATAACCAAGAGACCCAGTACTTC. Its protein is CASSLSGNNQETQYF.

This clonotype was seen ten or more times. The J gene is TRBJ1-1, the V gene TRBV5-6; no reliable D call. CDR3 size: 14 residues. Germline values: CDR1 SGHDT, CDR2 YYEEEE. Trimming took 0 bases from V and 4 from J, leaving 10 bases between them. In nucleotides, the CDR3 is TGTGCCAGCAGCTTGGTATATGTGAGCACTGAAGCTTTCTTT. Its protein product is CASSLVYVSTEAFF.

This clonotype was seen repeatedly, ten times or more. The rearrangement joins TRBV28 to TRBJ2-7, with a weak D call TRBD2 (5 bases). The CDR3 runs to 18 residues. Germline loops: CDR1 MDHEN, CDR2 SYDVKM. With 1 base removed from V and 5 bases from J, the gap between germline ends came to 24 bases. The chain's CDR3 is CASSLSMGLGSLGNEQYF. CDR3 in DNA: TGTGCCAGCAGTTTATCCATGGGTCTCGGGTCTCTCGGGAACGAGCAGTACTTC.

This clonotype has a handful of counts. V usage is TRBV12-3 or TRBV12-4 and J usage is TRBJ1-5; D call uncertain. This CDR3 has 12 residues. Trimming stripped 5 bases from V and 5 bases from J, with 7 bases between. The CDR3 DNA reads TGTGCCAGCAGTCTCGCCTATCAGCCCCAGCATTTT. Its translation: CASSLAYQPQHF.

This clonotype was recorded a few times. The V call is TRBV12-1, the J call TRBJ2-1; the table gives TRBD2 as D, unverified against the DNA. TRBV12-1 is tagged as a pseudogene. The CDR3 consists of 19 residues. The CDR3 reads CASSHSSLLAGDFWGEQFF. In DNA, the CDR3 is TGTGCCAGCAGCCATTCCTCGCTACTAGCGGGAGATTTTTGGGGTGAGCAGTTCTTC.

The chain is built from TRBV14 and TRBJ2-3, with TRBD1 matching over 7 bases. This CDR3 is 16 amino acids long. The junction had 7 bases not matched to a gene; V was cut back by 4 bases and J by 0 bases. Germline V gene lookup returns CDR1 SGHDN and CDR2 FVKESK. This chain's CDR3 is CASSPLGTASTDTQYF. The CDR3 DNA sequence: TGTGCCAGCAGCCCACTCGGGACAGCCAGCACAGATACGCAGTATTTT.

This clonotype has ten or more counts. The J gene is TRBJ2-7, the V gene TRBV10-3; a possible D gene is TRBD1 (5 bases). Germline CDR1 ENHRY, CDR2 SYGVKD. This CDR3 spans 14 amino acids. The V and J ends lost 2 bases and 1 base respectively, with 9 bases between them. The CDR3 protein is CAISEGAGSYEQYF. Here the CDR3 DNA reads TGTGCCATCAGTGAGGGGGCCGGGTCCTACGAGCAGTACTTC.